This TCR beta chain came from a study of T cells in Graves' hyperthyroidism and ophthalmopathy. Study-wide findings and caveats: Blood also held most thyroid clonotypes expanded beyond 0.001.

Newly diagnosed patients aged 18 to 65 had hyperthyroidism of under 2 months' duration. Blood dates from first hyperthyroidism diagnosis, before any ophthalmopathy symptoms. PBMCs were sourced from more than 7.5 ml fresh peripheral blood. As regards this clonotype: The antigen is not known.

RNA transcripts were the template for amplifying TCR beta CDR3 regions. HTBI primers were the set used in a first-round RT-PCR of the TCR CDR3. TCRdb passed the multiplex PCR reads through MiXCR, listing each CDR3 protein once. Among under 300,000 distinct CDR3 sequences listed, less than 30% were seen once. V gave up 5 bases and J gave up 0 bases; unmatched junction bases: 6. The germline CDR1 and CDR2 sequences are LGHDT and YNNKEL (reference sequence). The CDR3 contains 18 residues. The receptor was isolated from a man in his forties with Graves' hyperthyroidism that later progressed to Graves' ophthalmopathy. The material sequenced was blood. The V gene is TRBV3-1, the J gene TRBJ2-2; 13 nucleotides align to TRBD2. Written as DNA, the CDR3 is TGTGCCAGCAGCGAAGGGACTAGCGGGGCTTCGAACACCGGGGAGCTGTTTTTT. Its translation is CASSEGTSGASNTGELFF.